These 21 T cell receptor beta chains were sequenced from one sample in a study of OX40 agonist ivuxolimab in advanced cancers. Profiling relied on immunoSEQ multiplex PCR, and the TCRdb table lists in-frame clones only, not all of them. The sample lists 45,000 to 65,000 clones; around 90% were seen once. Sequencing was performed on CD4+ or CD8+ T cells sorted from blood, taken in a trial of the OX40 agonist ivuxolimab. Every receptor here comes from an adult with an advanced solid tumor such as melanoma, head and neck, liver or kidney cancer.

This sequence joins TRBV12-5 and TRBJ1-2; D uncertain. Germline-derived CDR1 and CDR2 are LGHNT and FRNRAP. This CDR3 is 12 amino acids long. V was clipped by 3 bases and J by 6 bases, with 8 bases between them. CDR3 in DNA: TGTGCTAGTGGTTTTGGACGAGATGGCTACACCTTC. This translates into CASGFGRDGYTF.

The chain is built from TRBV4-1 and TRBJ2-7; TRBD2 matches 8 bases. Unmatched junction bases numbered 11, after V lost 3 bases and J lost 4 bases. The CDR3 runs 16 residues. CDR1 is MGHRA, CDR2 YSYEKL, per germline. CDR3 nucleotides: TGCGCCAGCAGCCAGAGCCCAGCGGGAGCCCCGTACGAGCAGTACTTC. Protein: CASSQSPAGAPYEQYF.

V usage is TRBV4-1 and J usage is TRBJ1-5; a possible D gene is TRBD1 (5 bases). CDR3 length equals 19 residues. The germline V gene encodes CDR1 MGHRA and CDR2 YSYEKL. V shed 4 bases and J shed 4 bases, with 26 bases lying between them. The CDR3 sequence is CASSLPKGSGTPLNQPQHF. The CDR3 nucleotides are TGCGCCAGCAGCCTACCAAAGGGATCCGGGACTCCCCTTAATCAGCCCCAGCATTTT.

The CDR3 here is CASSYTLYTEAFF. The CDR3 nucleotides read TGCGCCAGCAGCTATACTTTATACACTGAAGCTTTCTTT. The chain is built from TRBV5-1 and TRBJ1-1; D gene ambiguous. The ends were cut back, 3 bases at V and 3 bases at J, with 9 bases in the middle. CDR3 length: 13 residues. Germline CDR1 and CDR2: SGHRS and YFSETQ.

The V gene is TRBV19, the J gene TRBJ1-6; D uncertain. CDR3 length equals 12 residues. The V end lost 6 bases, the J end lost 7 bases, and 7 bases lay between the germline ends. Germline V gene sequence: CDR1 LNHDA, CDR2 SQIVND (reference sequence). The CDR3 DNA reads as TGTGCCAGTAGCTGGCCAAATTCACCCCTCCACTTT. Its translation: CASSWPNSPLHF. Filled out from reference TRBV19 and TRBJ1-6, the complete variable domain reads DGGITQSPKYLFRKEGQNVTLSCEQNLNHDAMYWYRQDPGQGLRLIYYSQIVNDFQKGDIAEGYSVSREKKESFPLTVTSAQKNPTAFYLCASSWPNSPLHFGNGTRLTVT.

This clone was seen once. This chain connects TRBV6-5 to TRBJ1-1; D is perhaps TRBD1 (5 bases). Looked up from germline, CDR1 is MNHEY and CDR2 is SVGAGI. There are 14 residues in the CDR3. Trimming pared 2 bases from V and 1 base from J, leaving 8 bases between. This CDR3 is CASSYRDRNTEAFF. CDR3 in DNA: TGTGCCAGCAGTTACCGGGACCGGAACACTGAAGCTTTCTTT.

The J gene is TRBJ1-3, the V gene TRBV9; D gene unclear. With 3 bases removed from V and 2 bases from J, the gap between germline ends came to 12 bases. This CDR3 has 15 amino acids. Germline V CDR1 and CDR2: SGDLS, YYNGEE. In DNA form, the CDR3 reads TGTGCCAGCAGCGCGGCAGGTGGACCTGGAAACACCATATATTTT. Protein: CASSAAGGPGNTIYF.

This chain joins TRBV30 and TRBJ1-2; no clear D. V was trimmed by 0 bases and J by 4 bases, leaving 12 bases between them. Germline V gene lookup returns CDR1 GTSNPN and CDR2 SVGIG (reference sequence). This CDR3 has 14 residues. The CDR3 DNA sequence: TGTGCCTGGAGTGTTGGGAGCTGGGTCTATGGCTACACCTTC. Amino acids: CAWSVGSWVYGYTF.

This clone came up once. The chain has TRBV12-5 and TRBJ1-2, with a tentative D call TRBD1 (5 bases). This CDR3 has 14 amino acids. Trimming left V 3 bases short and J 6 bases short, with 14 bases between. The V gene's germline CDR1 is LGHNT and CDR2 FRNRAP. The CDR3 here is CASGFFGGFDGYTF. CDR3 coding DNA: TGTGCTAGTGGTTTTTTTGGGGGTTTTGATGGCTACACCTTC.

This rearrangement joins TRBV9 to TRBJ1-1, with D hard to call. CDR3 length equals 15 residues. Trimming shortened V by 0 bases and J by 0 bases, and 9 bases separated the two germline ends. Per germline, CDR1 SGDLS and CDR2 YYNGEE. CDR3 sequence: CASSVDGVMNTEAFF. For the CDR3, the DNA is TGTGCCAGCAGCGTAGACGGCGTAATGAACACTGAAGCTTTCTTT.

The chain employs TRBV7-2 and TRBJ2-1; D is undetermined. V was shortened by 1 base and J by 5 bases, with 12 bases between the two germline ends. The germline V gene has CDR1 SGHTA and CDR2 FQGNSA. The CDR3 totals 15 residues. The CDR3: CASSLVPEYNNEQFF. The CDR3 nucleotides are TGTGCCAGCAGCTTAGTGCCAGAATATAACAATGAGCAGTTCTTC. Combining the CDR3 with reference TRBV7-2 and TRBJ2-1 gives the whole variable domain GAGVSQSPSNKVTEKGKDVELRCDPISGHTALYWYRQSLGQGLEFLIYFQGNSAPDKSGLPSDRFSAERTGGSVSTLTIQRTQQEDSAVYLCASSLVPEYNNEQFFGPGTRLTVL.

J is TRBJ1-1 and V is TRBV7-6, with no clear D. Germline V gives CDR1 SGHVS, CDR2 FNYEAQ. CDR3 length: 15 amino acids. V was clipped by 2 bases and J by 0 bases, with 10 bases between them. The DNA for the CDR3 is TGTGCCAGCAGCTTAAGTGGAGGCATGAACACTGAAGCTTTCTTT. Protein: CASSLSGGMNTEAFF. The full variable domain, with the rest looked up from reference TRBV7-6 and TRBJ1-1, is GAGVSQSPRYKVTKRGQDVALRCDPISGHVSLYWYRQALGQGPEFLTYFNYEAQQDKSGLPNDRFSAERPEGSISTLTIQRTEQRDSAMYRCASSLSGGMNTEAFFGQGTRLTVV.

V gene TRBV2 combines with J gene TRBJ1-2; 8 nucleotides align to TRBD1. The CDR3 length is 15 residues. Per germline, CDR1 SNHLY and CDR2 FYNNEI. V trimming: 7 bases; J trimming: 4 bases; junction bases outside the gene matches: 11. CDR3 sequence reads: CASKGQVPPLYGYTF. The CDR3 DNA follows: TGTGCCAGCAAGGGACAGGTCCCCCCCCTCTATGGCTACACCTTC.

The chain couples TRBV9 to TRBJ2-2, with D possibly TRBD2 on 5 matching bases. The length of the CDR3 is 14 residues. V lost 4 bases to trimming and J lost 3 bases, with 10 bases between them. The germline gives CDR1 SGDLS, CDR2 YYNGEE. This chain's CDR3 is CASSREGHTGELFF. The CDR3 coding sequence is TGTGCCAGCAGCCGGGAAGGGCACACCGGGGAGCTGTTTTTT.

This chain joins TRBV6-6 and TRBJ1-6, with a tentative D call TRBD1 (5 bases). Germline V gene lookup returns CDR1 MNHNY and CDR2 SVGAGI (reference sequence). The CDR3 has 12 residues. V lost 8 bases to trimming and J lost 11 bases, with 13 bases between them. The CDR3 sequence is CASAPTATPLHF. In DNA form, the CDR3 reads TGTGCCAGCGCACCGACAGCTACACCCCTCCACTTT.

V and J are TRBV4-1 and TRBJ2-7; perhaps TRBD1 as D (5 bases). Germline V gives CDR1 MGHRA, CDR2 YSYEKL. CDR3 length: 14 residues. V was pared by 1 base and J by 4 bases, with 11 bases between. The CDR3 protein is CASSQAGSIYEQYF. The DNA of the CDR3 is TGCGCCAGCAGCCAAGCAGGGTCAATTTACGAGCAGTACTTC.

The chain is built from TRBV7-9 and TRBJ2-7; perhaps TRBD1 as D (6 bases). This CDR3 region has 16 residues. Trimming took off 4 bases at V and 5 bases at J, with 21 bases between the two ends. Per germline, CDR1 SEHNR and CDR2 FQNEAQ (reference sequence). The CDR3 DNA sequence: TGTGCCAGCAGCTCCGGACTTTCAGGGGCCTACGACGAGCAGTACTTC. It specifies CASSSGLSGAYDEQYF.

As DNA, the CDR3 is TGCGCCAGCAGTGAGCAACAGGGTAGGTGGAACACTGAAGCTTTCTTT. As protein: CASSEQQGRWNTEAFF. V usage is TRBV10-1 and J usage is TRBJ1-1; D might be TRBD1 (6 bases). This CDR3 spans 16 amino acids. Trimming shortened V by 2 bases and J by 1 base, and 14 bases separated the two germline ends. Germline values: CDR1 WNHNN, CDR2 SYGVQD (reference sequence).

The genes are TRBV7-9 and TRBJ2-7, with TRBD1 as a possible D gene (5 bases). The CDR3 length is 14 residues. With 5 bases removed from V and 3 bases from J, the gap between germline ends came to 14 bases. Per germline, CDR1 SEHNR and CDR2 FQNEAQ (reference sequence). The CDR3 sequence is CASSRTGHVYEQYF. The CDR3 bases are TGTGCCAGCAGCCGTACAGGTCATGTCTACGAGCAGTACTTC.

This chain links TRBV19 with TRBJ2-7, with 8 nucleotides matching TRBD1. The length of the CDR3 is 15 residues. CDR1 LNHDA and CDR2 SQIVND come from the germline V gene (reference sequence). V lost 5 bases, J lost 7 bases, and 13 bases stayed unmatched. CDR3 DNA sequence: TGTGCCAGTAGTTTTTATCCGACAGGGGTCGGGGAGCAGTACTTC. It encodes CASSFYPTGVGEQYF.

The V call is TRBV9, the J call TRBJ2-1; either TRBD1 or TRBD2 may supply D (5 bases each). The CDR3 has 13 amino acids. V lost 3 bases and J 4 bases, leaving 8 bases between the germline ends. Germline-derived CDR1 and CDR2 are SGDLS and YYNGEE. CDR3 nucleotide sequence: TGTGCCAGCAGCGCGTGGGGGTACAATGAGCAGTTCTTC. Translating it yields CASSAWGYNEQFF.